Presented here are 9 T cell receptor beta chains from one specimen sequenced in a study of PD-1 blockade in classical Hodgkin lymphoma. The protocol was immunoSEQ multiplex PCR, while the TCRdb copy is restricted to in-frame clones and leaves out a portion. The sample consists of 60,000 or so clones, about 88% of them appearing once. All trial patients relapsed after autologous stem cell transplantation. Source: peripheral blood mononuclear cells (PBMCs), taken at baseline. The receptors come from a human donor with classical Hodgkin lymphoma.

CDR3 region: CASSLLPQANTEAFF. CDR3 DNA sequence: TGTGCCAGCAGCCTCCTTCCCCAGGCGAACACTGAAGCTTTCTTT. The chain carries TRBV28 and TRBJ1-1, with D uncertain. Trimming removed 6 bases from V and 1 base from J, with 15 bases in between. CDR3 length equals 15 residues. Germline CDR1 reads MDHEN; CDR2 reads SYDVKM. The variable domain in full, with the rest retrieved from reference TRBV28 and TRBJ1-1, is DVKVTQSSRYLVKRTGEKVFLECVQDMDHENMFWYRQDPGLGLRLIYFSYDVKMKEKGDIPEGYSVSREKKERFSLILESASTNQTSMYLCASSLLPQANTEAFFGQGTRLTVV.

The chain links TRBV5-4 to TRBJ2-1, with 11 bases identical to TRBD2. The CDR3 loop spans 17 amino acids. Germline trimming cut 0 bases from V and 8 bases from J; bases unmatched to any gene: 10. Per the germline V gene, CDR1 is SGHNT and CDR2 is YYREEE (reference sequence). Here the CDR3 reads CASSLAPSGGRAYEQFF. DNA of the CDR3: TGTGCCAGCAGCTTGGCCCCTAGCGGGGGGCGAGCATATGAGCAGTTCTTC.

V is TRBV18 and J is TRBJ2-4, with TRBD1 as a possible D gene (6 bases). Germline assignment: CDR1 KGHSH and CDR2 LQKENI. The CDR3 consists of 17 residues. The V gene lost 3 bases and the J gene lost 4 bases, with 19 bases spanning the gap. The CDR3 coding sequence is TGTGCCAGCTCACCTTCTGGCCCCGCCAGGGGAAAAAACATTCAGTACTTC. It specifies CASSPSGPARGKNIQYF.

The V and J genes are TRBV19 and TRBJ2-2, with D tentatively TRBD1 (5 bases). Germline loops: CDR1 LNHDA, CDR2 SQIVND (reference sequence). Trimming pared 5 bases from V and 3 bases from J, leaving 10 bases between. The CDR3 consists of 14 residues. As DNA, the CDR3 is TGTGCCAGTAGTTCCTCAGGGTACACCGGGGAGCTGTTTTTT. This gives the protein CASSSSGYTGELFF.

The V and J genes are TRBV10-3 and TRBJ2-5; D assignment may be TRBD1 or TRBD2 (5 bases each). The CDR3 spans 13 residues. Trimming removed 10 bases at V and 2 bases at J, with 14 bases between. Germline CDR1 reads ENHRY; CDR2 reads SYGVKD. The CDR3 region is CASNRDHQETQYF. The CDR3 nucleotides are TGTGCCAGCAACCGGGACCATCAAGAGACCCAGTACTTC.

This chain uses TRBV14 with TRBJ2-7; D is perhaps TRBD1 (6 bases). V gave up 4 bases and J gave up 2 bases, with 15 bases separating them. Germline CDR1 SGHDN, CDR2 FVKESK. CDR3 length equals 15 residues. The chain's CDR3 is CASSLSRDKAYEQYF. The CDR3 nucleotides read TGTGCCAGCAGCCTCTCCCGGGACAAAGCCTACGAGCAGTACTTC. Full variable domain (remainder filled in from reference TRBV14 and TRBJ2-7): EAGVTQFPSHSVIEKGQTVTLRCDPISGHDNLYWYRRVMGKEIKFLLHFVKESKQDESGMPNNRFLAERTGGTYSTLKVQPAELEDSGVYFCASSLSRDKAYEQYFGPGTRLTVT.

The chain recombines TRBV7-9 with TRBJ2-5; D is possibly TRBD1 (5 bases). Per the germline V gene, CDR1 is SEHNR and CDR2 is FQNEAQ (reference sequence). Deletions cut 6 bases from V and 5 bases from J, with 16 bases between. The CDR3 runs to 14 residues. CDR3 region: CASSATGGIETQYF. CDR3 DNA sequence: TGTGCCAGCAGTGCAACAGGTGGGATCGAGACCCAGTACTTC.

The CDR3 DNA reads as TGTGCCAGTAGTCCCCTGGGCGTAACGATTCCTGAAGCTTTCTTT. This gives the protein CASSPLGVTIPEAFF. The rearrangement joins TRBV19 to TRBJ1-1; D ambiguous. The length of the CDR3 is 15 residues. Deletions cut 5 bases from V and 6 bases from J, with 19 bases between. Looked up from germline, CDR1 is LNHDA and CDR2 is SQIVND (reference sequence).

This chain uses TRBV2 with TRBJ2-1; a possible D gene is TRBD1 (5 bases). CDR1 is SNHLY and CDR2 is FYNNEI in the germline V gene. V was pared by 4 bases and J by 10 bases, with 11 bases between. CDR3 length equals 12 residues. CDR3 DNA: TGTGCCAGCAGTGGGGGCCGATGGGAGCAGTTCTTC. Residues: CASSGGRWEQFF.